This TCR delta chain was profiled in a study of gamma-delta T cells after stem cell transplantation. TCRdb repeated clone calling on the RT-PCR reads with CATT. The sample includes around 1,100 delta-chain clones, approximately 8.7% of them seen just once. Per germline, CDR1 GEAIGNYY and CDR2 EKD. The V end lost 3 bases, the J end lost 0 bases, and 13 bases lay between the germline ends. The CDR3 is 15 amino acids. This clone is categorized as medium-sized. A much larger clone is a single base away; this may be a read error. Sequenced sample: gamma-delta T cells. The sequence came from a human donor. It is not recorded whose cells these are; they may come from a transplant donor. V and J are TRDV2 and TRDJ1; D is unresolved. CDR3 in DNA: TGTGCCTGTGACTCACGTTTGAGCTACACCGATAAACTCATCTTT. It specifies CACDSRLSYTDKLIF.